This TCR beta chain was obtained from a study of cytomegalovirus exposure and HLA in healthy donors. Study summary: Roughly 80 million unique TCRs from HLA-typed donors made up an early data release. Study-level results: Later analysis associated a missense DCLRE1C variant with TCR beta V- and J-gene trimming. Associated with HLA alleles at 0.05 false discovery rate in a later analysis were about 17,000 TCR beta sequences.

PCR primers comprised 60 Vbeta and 13 Jbeta primers. Authors' analysis steps: It was a later analysis that counted tens of millions of unique TCR beta chains, of which about 10 million were shared. Sequenced by immunoSEQ multiplex PCR; TCRdb stores in-frame clones only, minus some. The D gene and trimming were derived from the DNA, and the V and J assignments and clone size from that table. The sample includes some 140,000 clones, roughly four fifths of them seen just once. Note on this clone: Antigen unknown.

The CDR3 consists of 14 residues. In germline, CDR1 is SGHNT, CDR2 YYREEE (reference sequence). V was cut by 5 bases and J by 7 bases, with 16 bases left in between. The origin of this receptor is a female donor in good health and CMV-seropositive. Input material: PBMCs. The chain recombines TRBV5-4 with TRBJ2-1, with D perhaps TRBD1 (5 bases). Written as DNA, the CDR3 is TGTGCCAGCAGTAGGGGTCCGGGCGGTAATGAGCAGTTCTTC. This codes for CASSRGPGGNEQFF.